The sequence of this TCR beta chain was determined in a study of control samples from healthy donors and cancer patients (TCRdb year 2020). Libraries were constructed by the immunoSEQ multiplex PCR assay. TCRdb re-hosts the immuneACCESS table, in-frame sequences only. Its copies lack some clones; in the studies checked, an unresolved V gene accounts for under half of them, and the cause for the rest is not known. The sample table contains some 41,000 clones; only one count was recorded for around 87% of them. Together, the top ten hold roughly 10% of the sample. V lost 2 bases and J lost 8 bases, and the count of bases not matched to a germline gene is 10. From the germline V gene, CDR1 is SGDLS and CDR2 is YYNGEE. There are 16 amino acids in the CDR3, from cysteine to phenylalanine inclusive. Kept here is only the CDR3 DNA, which spans 48 bases and is read in frame from base 1. Regarding this clone: This receptor's antigen is unknown. No much larger clone is present one base from it, and per-base qualities are unavailable.

The sequenced sample consisted of PBMCs. The receptor's source is a woman in her fifties or sixties with lung cancer. The chain is made from TRBV9 and TRBJ2-1, with 10 central nucleotides matching TRBD1. The CDR3 corresponds to CASSVGVTGGLDEQFF. At the DNA level, the sequence is TGTGCCAGCAGCGTGGGTGTGACAGGGGGCTTAGATGAGCAGTTCTTC.